The clone carrying this T cell receptor beta chain turned up a few times. What it binds is not known. TCRdb re-called the 5' RACE reads through MiXCR, storing one row per CDR3 protein. This table holds 600,000 to 800,000 distinct CDR3 sequences, 20% to 25% found once. The data were taken from a study of identical twins. CDR1 and CDR2 from the germline V gene are MNHEY and SMNVEV (reference sequence). Trimming pared 2 bases from V and 0 bases from J, leaving 6 bases between. This CDR3 is built from 14 residues. Study-wide results and caveats: The conclusions drew on cross-sectional statistical analysis instead of tracking the same donors.

These data were also filed under a second study, of T cells expressing NK-cell markers. That work contributes: Sorted T-cell subsets CD3+CD56+NKG2C+, CD3+CD56+NKG2C- and CD3+CD56-NKG2C+ were TCR beta-sequenced. Dominant NKG2C+ clonotype frequencies of roughly 1.0-8% of CD8+ T cells were measured in more than five donors. Whether expanded NKG2C+ T cell clones were HCMV specific stayed uncertain.

This receptor was obtained from a woman in her late teens or twenties in good health. Specimen: PBMCs. V is TRBV27 and J is TRBJ2-3; D remains ambiguous. The CDR3 sequence is CASSLIVSTDTQYF. The CDR3 DNA reads TGTGCCAGCAGTTTAATTGTGAGCACAGATACGCAGTATTTT.